The 19 T cell receptor beta chains given below trace back to one sample, sequenced in a study of blood T cell repertoires in COVID-19. The protocol was immunoSEQ multiplex PCR, while the TCRdb copy is restricted to in-frame clones and leaves out a portion. This sample has about 310,000 clones; around 90% occur once, and the top ten carry 1%. The sample was peripheral blood. These receptors all come from a man aged 45 to 65 with active or convalescent COVID-19.

The V call is TRBV28, the J call TRBJ2-1, with TRBD2 identical over 11 bases. The CDR3 totals 15 residues. Trimming removed 11 bases from V and 4 bases from J; junction bases left unmatched: 10. Germline CDR1 is MDHEN and CDR2 is SYDVKM. The CDR3 is CAGSGASGGYNEQFF. CDR3 nucleotides: TGTGCCGGGTCTGGGGCTAGCGGGGGGTACAATGAGCAGTTCTTC.

The chain uses TRBV28 and TRBJ1-1, with D tentatively TRBD1 (6 bases). The CDR3 is 15 residues long. V lost 5 bases and J 1 base, leaving 14 bases between the germline ends. Germline V gene lookup returns CDR1 MDHEN and CDR2 SYDVKM. In DNA form, the CDR3 reads TGTGCCAGCAGTGTTCCCGGGACAACGAACACTGAAGCTTTCTTT. It codes for CASSVPGTTNTEAFF.

Only one count was recorded for this clone. Within the sample, other DNA sequences also encode this same CDR3. This chain connects TRBV5-1 to TRBJ2-5; tentatively, D is TRBD1 (6 bases). Trimming removed 0 bases at V and 3 bases at J, with 6 bases between. The germline CDR1 and CDR2 sequences are SGHRS and YFSETQ. The CDR3 has 13 amino acids. The CDR3 sequence: CASSLDREETQYF. CDR3 nucleotide sequence: TGCGCCAGCAGCTTGGACAGGGAAGAGACCCAGTACTTC.

The chain combines TRBV19 with TRBJ2-1; TRBD2 might be the D (5 bases). The V end was cut by 8 bases, the J end by 0 bases, with 11 bases between. The CDR3 sequence is 14 residues long. The germline V gene has CDR1 LNHDA and CDR2 SQIVND (reference sequence). CDR3 region: CASRSGPSYNEQFF. The CDR3 DNA sequence: TGTGCCAGTCGGAGCGGACCCTCCTACAATGAGCAGTTCTTC.

This clone was counted a single time. The V and J genes are TRBV15 and TRBJ2-7; 9 positions agree with TRBD2. Per the germline V gene, CDR1 is LNHNV and CDR2 is YYDKDF (reference sequence). V dropped 0 bases and J dropped 3; count of bases not matched to a gene: 0. The CDR3 has 14 amino acids. CDR3 nucleotides: TGTGCCACCAGCAGAGATAGCGGGGGCTACGAGCAGTACTTC. Protein product: CATSRDSGGYEQYF. The whole variable domain, remainder taken from reference TRBV15 and TRBJ2-7, is DAMVIQNPRYQVTQFGKPVTLSCSQTLNHNVMYWYQQKSSQAPKLLFHYYDKDFNNEADTPDNFQSRRPNTSFCFLDIRSPGLGDTAMYLCATSRDSGGYEQYFGPGTRLTVT.

A note on this clone: Distinct nucleotide sequences in the sample also encode this CDR3. V gene TRBV9 combines with J gene TRBJ1-2, with TRBD1 matching over 7 bases. This CDR3 comprises 13 residues. Trimming cost V 2 bases and J 3 bases; bases outside gene matches: 1. From germline, CDR1 is SGDLS and CDR2 YYNGEE. Here the CDR3 reads CASSVTGDYGYTF. The CDR3 coding sequence is TGTGCCAGCAGCGTTACAGGGGACTATGGCTACACCTTC.

The rearrangement joins TRBV5-1 to TRBJ2-1, with 7 bases aligning to TRBD1. The germline CDR1 and CDR2 sequences are SGHRS and YFSETQ. V gave up 4 bases and J gave up 4 bases; unmatched junction bases: 14. This CDR3 spans 17 amino acids. CDR3 coding DNA: TGCGCCAGCAGCCCAGATTACAGGGGATCTGTATACAATGAGCAGTTCTTC. Its translation is CASSPDYRGSVYNEQFF.

The rearrangement uses TRBV28 and TRBJ1-5; maybe TRBD1 (5 bases). The CDR3 contains 14 residues. Looked up from germline, CDR1 is MDHEN and CDR2 is SYDVKM. V lost 8 bases to trimming and J lost 8 bases, with 19 bases between them. CDR3 amino acids: CASDTSQGWEPQHF. CDR3 in DNA: TGTGCCAGCGACACATCCCAGGGATGGGAGCCCCAGCATTTT. Using reference TRBV28 and TRBJ1-5 for the parts outside the CDR3, the full variable domain is DVKVTQSSRYLVKRTGEKVFLECVQDMDHENMFWYRQDPGLGLRLIYFSYDVKMKEKGDIPEGYSVSREKKERFSLILESASTNQTSMYLCASDTSQGWEPQHFGDGTRLSIL.

The DNA of the CDR3 is TGTGCCAGCAGCTTATCTAGCGGGGGGGCCGGGGAGCTGTTTTTT. This gives the protein CASSLSSGGAGELFF. The chain recombines TRBV7-2 with TRBJ2-2, with 12 nucleotides matching TRBD2. This CDR3 spans 15 amino acids. V lost 2 bases to trimming and J lost 6 bases; unmatched junction nucleotides: 1. Germline V gene data show CDR1 as SGHTA and CDR2 as FQGNSA. The variable domain in full, completed from reference TRBV7-2 and TRBJ2-2, reads GAGVSQSPSNKVTEKGKDVELRCDPISGHTALYWYRQSLGQGLEFLIYFQGNSAPDKSGLPSDRFSAERTGGSVSTLTIQRTQQEDSAVYLCASSLSSGGAGELFFGEGSRLTVL.

This sequence joins TRBV6-5 and TRBJ1-2; D is perhaps TRBD1 (5 bases). CDR3 length: 15 amino acids. V was trimmed by 5 bases and J by 4 bases, leaving 17 bases between them. The V gene's germline CDR1 is MNHEY and CDR2 SVGAGI. The CDR3 loop is CASSPPGVGVYGYTF. CDR3 DNA sequence: TGTGCCAGCAGTCCGCCGGGGGTAGGGGTCTATGGCTACACCTTC.

The chain recombines TRBV28 with TRBJ1-6; the match to TRBD1 covers 8 bases. CDR1 and CDR2 from the germline V gene are MDHEN and SYDVKM. The V and J ends lost 6 bases and 7 bases, in that order; junction bases with no gene match: 5. The CDR3 runs 14 residues. The CDR3 sequence: CASSAGQGNSPLHF. The CDR3 DNA reads TGTGCCAGCAGCGCCGGACAGGGAAATTCACCCCTCCACTTT.

The chain is built from TRBV6-5 and TRBJ2-7; 10 bases map to TRBD1. The CDR3 is 16 residues long. J was trimmed by 9 bases and V by 2 bases; bases with no gene match: 13. Germline-derived CDR1 and CDR2 are MNHEY and SVGAGI. The CDR3 DNA reads as TGTGCCAGCAGTTACAGTCAGGGACAGGGGACCTTCCGGCAGTACTTC. Its translation is CASSYSQGQGTFRQYF.

The chain is built from TRBV6-6 and TRBJ1-3; D unresolved. CDR1 and CDR2 from the germline V gene are MNHNY and SVGAGI (reference sequence). The length of the CDR3 is 14 residues. Trimming removed 4 bases at V and 0 bases at J, with 7 bases between. The CDR3 DNA follows: TGTGCCAGCAGTTTGGCTCGCTCTGGAAACACCATATATTTT. Translating it yields CASSLARSGNTIYF.

This clone has only one observation. The CDR3 DNA sequence: TGTGCCAGCAGTGAAGACGGGACATGGGGCTACACCTTC. Amino acids: CASSEDGTWGYTF. The V call is TRBV2, the J call TRBJ1-2, with D possibly being TRBD1 (6 bases). V was shortened by 1 base and J by 8 bases, with 11 bases between the two germline ends. In germline, CDR1 is SNHLY, CDR2 FYNNEI. This CDR3 is built from 13 residues.

For this clone: Other DNA sequences within the sample encode an identical CDR3. The chain combines TRBV11-2 with TRBJ2-3, with 9 bases matching TRBD2. V was clipped by 5 bases and J by 4 bases; unmatched bases: 4. The CDR3 sequence is 14 residues long. CDR1 and CDR2 from the germline V gene are SGHAT and FQNNGV. The CDR3 protein is CASSPGLASDTQYF. CDR3 in DNA: TGTGCCAGCAGCCCGGGACTAGCCTCAGATACGCAGTATTTT.

The CDR3 bases are TGTGCCAGTATTCGACAGGGGAACACCGGGGAGCTGTTTTTT. It encodes CASIRQGNTGELFF. The V call is TRBV6-5, the J call TRBJ2-2; 7 nucleotides line up with TRBD1. This CDR3 region has 14 residues. Looked up from germline, CDR1 is MNHEY and CDR2 is SVGAGI. V lost 9 bases to trimming and J lost 1 base; unmatched junction nucleotides: 5.

V and J are TRBV4-1 and TRBJ2-7; no clear D gene. The CDR3 runs to 16 residues. Looked up from germline, CDR1 is MGHRA and CDR2 is YSYEKL. The V and J ends lost 0 bases and 0 bases respectively, with 12 bases between them. CDR3 residues: CASSQEATAVSYEQYF. DNA for the CDR3: TGCGCCAGCAGCCAAGAGGCGACGGCGGTCTCCTACGAGCAGTACTTC.

This clone occurred a few times. This sequence joins TRBV12-5 and TRBJ1-2, with TRBD1 matching over 9 bases. From germline, CDR1 is LGHNT and CDR2 FRNRAP. The CDR3 is 14 residues long. The V and J ends lost 3 bases and 7 bases, in that order; junction bases with no gene match: 6. The CDR3 protein is CASGLGGQGGGYTF. The CDR3 region has the DNA TGTGCTAGTGGTTTAGGGGGACAGGGTGGTGGCTACACCTTC.

The J gene is TRBJ1-5, the V gene TRBV27; TRBD1 aligns across 10 bases. The CDR3 covers 15 residues. J gave up 6 bases and V 4 bases, and 6 bases lay outside the gene matches. Germline V gene data show CDR1 as MNHEY and CDR2 as SMNVEV (reference sequence). CDR3 protein: CASSSGQGFGQPQHF. The CDR3 DNA reads as TGTGCCAGCAGTTCGGGACAGGGGTTCGGTCAGCCCCAGCATTTT.